This TCR beta chain was sequenced for a study of blood T cell repertoires in COVID-19. Generated by immunoSEQ multiplex PCR, the TCRdb table keeps only in-frame clones and is missing some. The sample holds a few hundred thousand clones, approximately 85% seen once. V was cut by 4 bases and J by 0 bases, with 13 bases left in between. CDR1 is SGHDT, CDR2 YYEEEE, per germline. The CDR3 totals 15 residues. The genes are TRBV5-6 and TRBJ1-2; TRBD1 is a possible D gene (6 bases). Sequencing input: peripheral blood. The receptor was derived from a human donor in a cohort sampled during active COVID-19. The chain's CDR3 is CASSLKQGSNYGYTF. The CDR3 bases are TGTGCCAGCAGCCTAAAACAGGGTTCTAACTATGGCTACACCTTC.